The clone carrying this T cell receptor (beta chain) was recorded a few times. The data stem from a study of T cells after yellow fever vaccination. The trim removed 2 bases at V and 4 bases at J, leaving 3 bases unmatched. This CDR3 is built from 14 residues. TCRdb processed the 5' RACE reads anew with MiXCR; each CDR3 protein has one entry. This sample has 550,000 to 750,000 distinct CDR3 sequences, with 13% found just once. The chain couples TRBV12-3 or TRBV12-4 to TRBJ2-3; 7 bases agree with TRBD2. The TCR comes from a man aged 25 to 45 who received the YFV17D yellow fever vaccine. Here the sequenced sample was PBMCs, taken on the day of the yellow fever booster vaccination. The CDR3 DNA is TGTGCCAGCAGTTTAACTAGCGCGGCAGATACGCAGTATTTT. Its translation is CASSLTSAADTQYF.